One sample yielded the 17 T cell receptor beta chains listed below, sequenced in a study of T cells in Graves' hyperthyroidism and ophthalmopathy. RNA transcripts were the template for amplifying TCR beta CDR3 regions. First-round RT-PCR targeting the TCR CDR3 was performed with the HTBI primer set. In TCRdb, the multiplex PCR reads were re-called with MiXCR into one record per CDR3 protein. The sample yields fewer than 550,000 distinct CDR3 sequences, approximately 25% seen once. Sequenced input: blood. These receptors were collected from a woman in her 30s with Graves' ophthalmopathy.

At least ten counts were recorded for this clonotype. The CDR3 coding sequence is TGTGCCATCAGTGAGTCCCCAGATTACGAGCAGTACTTC. Its translation: CAISESPDYEQYF. The J gene is TRBJ2-7, the V gene TRBV10-3; unclear D gene. Germline values: CDR1 ENHRY, CDR2 SYGVKD. CDR3 length: 13 amino acids. Trimming took off 0 bases at V and 4 bases at J, with 7 bases between the two ends.

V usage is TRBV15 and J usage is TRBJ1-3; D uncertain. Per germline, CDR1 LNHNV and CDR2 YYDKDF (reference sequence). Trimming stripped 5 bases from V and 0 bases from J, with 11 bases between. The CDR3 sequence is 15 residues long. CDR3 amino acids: CATSRSSLSGNTIYF. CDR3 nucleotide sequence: TGTGCCACCAGCCGGTCTTCCCTCTCTGGAAACACCATATATTTT.

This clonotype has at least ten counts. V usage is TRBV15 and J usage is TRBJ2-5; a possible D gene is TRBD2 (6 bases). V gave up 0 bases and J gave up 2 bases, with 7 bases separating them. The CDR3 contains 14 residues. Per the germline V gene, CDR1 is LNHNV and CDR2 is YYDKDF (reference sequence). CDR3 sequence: CATSRDRGQETQYF. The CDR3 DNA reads TGTGCCACCAGCAGAGACCGGGGGCAAGAGACCCAGTACTTC.

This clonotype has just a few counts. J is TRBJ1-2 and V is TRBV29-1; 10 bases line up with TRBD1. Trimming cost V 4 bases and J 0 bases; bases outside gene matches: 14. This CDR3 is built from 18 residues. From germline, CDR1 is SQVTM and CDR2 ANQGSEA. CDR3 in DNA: TGCAGCGTTGCCGGGACAGGGGAATCCCTTTTCACTAACTATGGCTACACCTTC. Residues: CSVAGTGESLFTNYGYTF. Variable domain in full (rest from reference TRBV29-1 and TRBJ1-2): SAVISQKPSRDICQRGTSLTIQCQVDSQVTMMFWYRQQPGQSLTLIATANQGSEATYESGFVIDKFPISRPNLTFSTLTVSNMSPEDSSIYLCSVAGTGESLFTNYGYTFGSGTRLTVV.

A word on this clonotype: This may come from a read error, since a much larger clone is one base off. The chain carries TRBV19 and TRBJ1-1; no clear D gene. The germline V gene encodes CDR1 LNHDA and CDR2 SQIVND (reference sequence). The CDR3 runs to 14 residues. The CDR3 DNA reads TGTGCCAGTAGTGGAGGGTATCGGAACACTGGAGCTTTCTTT. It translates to CASSGGYRNTGAFF.

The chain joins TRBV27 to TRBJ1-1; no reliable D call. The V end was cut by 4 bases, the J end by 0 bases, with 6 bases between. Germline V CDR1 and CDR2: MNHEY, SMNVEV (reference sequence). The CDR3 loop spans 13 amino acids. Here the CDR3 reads CASSSVVNTEAFF. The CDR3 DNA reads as TGTGCCAGCAGTTCGGTGGTGAACACTGAAGCTTTCTTT.

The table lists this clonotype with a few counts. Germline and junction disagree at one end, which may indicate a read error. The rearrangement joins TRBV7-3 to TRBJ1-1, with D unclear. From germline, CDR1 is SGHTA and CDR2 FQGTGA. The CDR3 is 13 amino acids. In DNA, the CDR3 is TGTGTCAGCAGCTTAACGACTTCTACTGAAGCTTTCTTT. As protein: CVSSLTTSTEAFF. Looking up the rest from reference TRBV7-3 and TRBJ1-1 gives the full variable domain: GAGVSQTPSNKVTEKGKYVELRCDPISGHTALYWYRQSLGQGPEFLIYFQGTGAADDSGLPNDRFFAVRPEGSVSTLKIQRTERGDSAVYLCVSSLTTSTEAFFGQGTRLTVV.

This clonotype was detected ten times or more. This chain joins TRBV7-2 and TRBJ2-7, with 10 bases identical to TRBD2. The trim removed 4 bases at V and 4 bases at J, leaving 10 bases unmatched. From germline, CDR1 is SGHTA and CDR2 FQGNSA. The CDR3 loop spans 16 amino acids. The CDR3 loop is CASSSRVVAGGYEQYF. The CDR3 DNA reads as TGTGCCAGCAGCTCCCGAGTGGTAGCGGGGGGATACGAGCAGTACTTC.

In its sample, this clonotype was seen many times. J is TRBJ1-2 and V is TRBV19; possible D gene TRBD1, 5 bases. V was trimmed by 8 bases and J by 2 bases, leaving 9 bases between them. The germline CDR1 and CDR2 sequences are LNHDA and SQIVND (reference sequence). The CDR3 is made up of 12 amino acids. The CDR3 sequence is CASEQENYGYTF. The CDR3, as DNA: TGTGCCAGTGAACAGGAAAACTATGGCTACACCTTC.

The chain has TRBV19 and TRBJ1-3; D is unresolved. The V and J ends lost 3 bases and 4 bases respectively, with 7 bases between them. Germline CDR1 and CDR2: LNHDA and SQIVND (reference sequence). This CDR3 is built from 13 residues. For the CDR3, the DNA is TGTGCCAGTAGTATGTTTCCAGGAAACACCATATATTTT. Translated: CASSMFPGNTIYF.

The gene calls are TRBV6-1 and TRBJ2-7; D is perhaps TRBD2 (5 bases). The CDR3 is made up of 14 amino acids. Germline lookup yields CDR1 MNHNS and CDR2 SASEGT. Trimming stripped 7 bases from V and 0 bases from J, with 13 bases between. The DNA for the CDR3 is TGTGCCAGCACCCCGGCGGGTAGCTCCTACGAGCAGTACTTC. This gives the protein CASTPAGSSYEQYF.

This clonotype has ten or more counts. Here the CDR3 DNA reads TGTGCCATCAGTGTCCAGGGGAACAACTATGGCTACACCTTC. It yields the protein CAISVQGNNYGYTF. The chain couples TRBV10-3 to TRBJ1-2; tentatively, D is TRBD1 (6 bases). Germline-derived CDR1 and CDR2 are ENHRY and SYGVKD. The CDR3 totals 14 residues. V shed 4 bases and J shed 2 bases, with 11 bases lying between them.

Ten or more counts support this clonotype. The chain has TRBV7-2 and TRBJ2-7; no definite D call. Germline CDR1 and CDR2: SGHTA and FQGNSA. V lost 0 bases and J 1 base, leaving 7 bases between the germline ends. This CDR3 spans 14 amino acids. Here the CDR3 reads CASSLAATSYEQYF. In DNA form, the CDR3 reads TGTGCCAGCAGCTTAGCGGCAACGTCCTACGAGCAGTACTTC.

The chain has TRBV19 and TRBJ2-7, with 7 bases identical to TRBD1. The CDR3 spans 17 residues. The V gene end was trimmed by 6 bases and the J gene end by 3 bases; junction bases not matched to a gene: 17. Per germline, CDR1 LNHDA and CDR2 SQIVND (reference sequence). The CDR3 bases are TGTGCCAGTAGCACCTCTGGGCGGGCCAGGGGGATCTACGAGCAGTACTTC. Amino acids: CASSTSGRARGIYEQYF. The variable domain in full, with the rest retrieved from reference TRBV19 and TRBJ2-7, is DGGITQSPKYLFRKEGQNVTLSCEQNLNHDAMYWYRQDPGQGLRLIYYSQIVNDFQKGDIAEGYSVSREKKESFPLTVTSAQKNPTAFYLCASSTSGRARGIYEQYFGPGTRLTVT.

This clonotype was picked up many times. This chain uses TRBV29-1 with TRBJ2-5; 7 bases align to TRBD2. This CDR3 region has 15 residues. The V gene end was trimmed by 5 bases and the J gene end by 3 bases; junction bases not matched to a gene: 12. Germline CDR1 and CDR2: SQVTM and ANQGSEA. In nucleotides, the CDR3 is TGCAGCGTTAAGAGACTAGCCTCCAAAGAAGAGACCCAGTACTTC. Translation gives CSVKRLASKEETQYF.

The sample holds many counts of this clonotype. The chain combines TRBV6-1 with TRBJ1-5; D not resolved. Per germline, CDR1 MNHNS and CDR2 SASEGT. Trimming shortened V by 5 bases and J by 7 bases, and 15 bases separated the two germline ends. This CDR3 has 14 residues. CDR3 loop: CASSRLGSGQPQHF. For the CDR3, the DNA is TGTGCCAGCAGTCGTTTAGGTTCTGGCCAGCCCCAGCATTTT.

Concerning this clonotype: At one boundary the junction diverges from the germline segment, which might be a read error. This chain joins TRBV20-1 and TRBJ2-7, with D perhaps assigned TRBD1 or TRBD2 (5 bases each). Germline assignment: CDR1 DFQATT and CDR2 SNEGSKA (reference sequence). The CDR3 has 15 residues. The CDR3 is CSAREFGALTYEQYF. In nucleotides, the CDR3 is TGCAGTGCCAGAGAGTTCGGGGCTCTTACCTACGAGCAGTACTTC.